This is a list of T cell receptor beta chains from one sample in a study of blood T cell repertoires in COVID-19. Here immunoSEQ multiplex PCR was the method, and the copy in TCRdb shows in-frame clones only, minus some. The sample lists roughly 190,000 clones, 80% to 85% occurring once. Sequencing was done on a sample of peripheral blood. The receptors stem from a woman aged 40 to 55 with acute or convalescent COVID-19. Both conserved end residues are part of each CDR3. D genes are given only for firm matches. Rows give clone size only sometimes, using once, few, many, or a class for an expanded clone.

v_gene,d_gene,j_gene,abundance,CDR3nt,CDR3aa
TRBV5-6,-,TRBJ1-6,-,TGTGCCAGCAGCTTGGCCACACAGGGTACCAGCCCTTCACCCCTCCACTTT,CASSLATQGTSPSPLHF
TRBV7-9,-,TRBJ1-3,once,TGTGCCAGCAGCCTCGGAAACACCATATATTTT,CASSLGNTIYF
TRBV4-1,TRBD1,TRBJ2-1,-,TGCGCCAGCAGCGGACCACAGGGGCCCCACAATGAGCAGTTCTTC,CASSGPQGPHNEQFF
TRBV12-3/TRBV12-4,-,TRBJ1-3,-,TGTGCCAGCAGTTTGGGCCGACCGATATATTTT,CASSLGRPIYF
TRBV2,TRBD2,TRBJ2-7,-,TGTGCCAGCAGTGAATCACTAGCGGGGGACTACGAGCAGTACTTC,CASSESLAGDYEQYF
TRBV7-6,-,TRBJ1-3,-,TGTGCCAGCAGCTTAGGGCAAATCTCTGGAAACACCATATATTTT,CASSLGQISGNTIYF
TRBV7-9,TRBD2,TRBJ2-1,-,TGTGCCAGCAGCATGAGCGGGACGTGGGGGAATGAGCAGTTCTTC,CASSMSGTWGNEQFF
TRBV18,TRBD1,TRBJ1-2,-,TGTGCCAGCTCACCAACGAGGACAGGAGGGGGCTACACCTTC,CASSPTRTGGGYTF
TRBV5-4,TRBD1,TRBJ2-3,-,TGTGCCAGCAGCTTATCGGACAGGGGAACAGATACGCAGTATTTT,CASSLSDRGTDTQYF
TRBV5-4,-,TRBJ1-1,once,TGTGCCAGCAGCTTGGGGGGCGTGAATACTGAAGCTTTCTTT,CASSLGGVNTEAFF
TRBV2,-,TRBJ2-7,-,TGTGCCAGCACTCTAGGTGTCACAAGTCTCGAGCAGTACTTC,CASTLGVTSLEQYF
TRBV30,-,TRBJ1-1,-,TGTGCCTGCACGGTTGGCACTGAAGCTTTCTTT,CACTVGTEAFF